The 22 T cell receptor beta chains listed next were all sequenced from one sample in a study of blood T cell repertoires in COVID-19 (dated by TCRdb to the early 2020s). Libraries came from the immunoSEQ multiplex PCR assay. As stored in TCRdb, this immuneACCESS dataset retains in-frame rearrangements with V and J assigned. A fraction of the clones does not appear; measured against another copy, unresolved V genes explain less than half of the discrepancy, and the remainder lacks a known reason. The sample table shows 280,000 or so clones, and over 75% are seen once. The biggest ten clones account for about 8.6% of the sample. The source material was peripheral blood. All receptors come from a man between 18 and 35 years old with active or convalescent COVID-19.

The chain joins TRBV2 to TRBJ1-5; D is undetermined. V lost 5 bases to trimming and J lost 1 base, with 9 bases between them. Germline CDR1 is SNHLY and CDR2 is FYNNEI. CDR3 length equals 14 residues. The CDR3 DNA reads as TGTGCCAGCAGTCTGGCGGTAAGCAATCAGCCCCAGCATTTT. Its translation is CASSLAVSNQPQHF.

The chain employs TRBV12-3 or TRBV12-4 and TRBJ1-1; 8 nucleotides align to TRBD1. There are 13 residues in the CDR3. Trimming at V came to 6 bases and at J to 5 bases, leaving 5 bases not matched to a gene. The CDR3 loop reads CASSQGARTEAFF. CDR3 in DNA: TGTGCCAGCAGCCAGGGGGCTCGAACTGAAGCTTTCTTT.

The rearrangement links TRBV9 to TRBJ2-1; 10 bases are a match to TRBD2. V lost 0 bases to trimming and J lost 3 bases; unmatched junction nucleotides: 0. This CDR3 contains 15 residues. CDR1 and CDR2 (germline): SGDLS, YYNGEE. DNA of the CDR3: TGTGCCAGCAGCGTAGCTAGCGGGGGCTACAATGAGCAGTTCTTC. Translated, it gives CASSVASGGYNEQFF.

This chain links TRBV15 with TRBJ1-6; D remains ambiguous. Trimming removed 1 base from V and 9 bases from J, with 7 bases in between. This CDR3 is 13 amino acids long. The V gene's germline CDR1 is LNHNV and CDR2 YYDKDF (reference sequence). CDR3 nucleotides: TGTGCCACCAGCAGAGGCGGTGGTTCACCCCTCCACTTT. Amino acid sequence: CATSRGGGSPLHF.

This chain links TRBV5-4 with TRBJ2-1, with D tentatively TRBD1 (6 bases). The CDR3 runs 13 residues. Trimming cost V 0 bases and J 9 bases, with 10 bases left between them. Germline V gene sequence: CDR1 SGHNT, CDR2 YYREEE (reference sequence). CDR3 bases: TGTGCCAGCAGCTTGGAGACAGGCTTTGAGCAGTTCTTC. This codes for CASSLETGFEQFF.

V usage is TRBV14 and J usage is TRBJ1-2; D not certain. The CDR3 totals 13 residues. V lost 4 bases to trimming and J lost 3 bases, with 9 bases between them. Germline V CDR1 and CDR2: SGHDN, FVKESK. Here the CDR3 reads CASSLRRDYGYTF. The CDR3 DNA reads as TGTGCCAGCAGCCTTCGACGGGACTATGGCTACACCTTC.

This sequence joins TRBV10-3 and TRBJ1-2; 7 positions match TRBD1. In germline, CDR1 is ENHRY, CDR2 SYGVKD. V lost 5 bases, J lost 2 bases, and 5 bases stayed unmatched. This CDR3 is 14 amino acids long. The CDR3 here is CAISNRGANYGYTF. CDR3 DNA: TGTGCCATCAGTAACAGGGGAGCCAACTATGGCTACACCTTC.

The V gene is TRBV7-3, the J gene TRBJ2-1; D is unclear. V lost 1 base to trimming and J lost 5 bases, with 12 bases between them. The CDR3 contains 15 residues. Looked up from germline, CDR1 is SGHTA and CDR2 is FQGTGA. CDR3 DNA sequence: TGTGCCAGCAGCTTAAGCGTCCCTCATAACAATGAGCAGTTCTTC. Its protein product is CASSLSVPHNNEQFF.

CDR3 bases: TGTGCCAGTAGTATCTGGGACACACTATTGAATTCACCCCTCCACTTT. Amino acid sequence: CASSIWDTLLNSPLHF. The chain joins TRBV19 to TRBJ1-6; a weak D match, TRBD1 (6 bases). CDR1 and CDR2 from the germline V gene are LNHDA and SQIVND (reference sequence). The CDR3 contains 16 residues. The V gene lost 3 bases and the J gene lost 7 bases, with 16 bases spanning the gap.

This clone was seen only a few times. This chain links TRBV5-6 with TRBJ2-7; the D is unclear. CDR1 is SGHDT and CDR2 is YYEEEE in the germline V gene. This CDR3 is 14 amino acids long. The V and J ends lost 0 bases and 3 bases respectively, with 10 bases between them. The CDR3 region has the DNA TGTGCCAGCAGCTTGGGGATGCGGCGCTACGAGCAGTACTTC. This translates into CASSLGMRRYEQYF.

This chain connects TRBV7-2 to TRBJ2-7; maybe TRBD2 (7 bases). The CDR3 extends over 15 amino acids. V was trimmed by 1 base and J by 3 bases, leaving 13 bases between them. From germline, CDR1 is SGHTA and CDR2 FQGNSA. The CDR3: CASSLEGGTHYEQYF. The CDR3 DNA sequence: TGTGCCAGCAGCTTAGAGGGGGGGACCCACTACGAGCAGTACTTC. Based on the CDR3 plus reference TRBV7-2 and TRBJ2-7, the full variable domain is GAGVSQSPSNKVTEKGKDVELRCDPISGHTALYWYRQSLGQGLEFLIYFQGNSAPDKSGLPSDRFSAERTGGSVSTLTIQRTQQEDSAVYLCASSLEGGTHYEQYFGPGTRLTVT.

This sequence joins TRBV27 and TRBJ1-1; the D gene is possibly TRBD1 (6 bases). V was cut by 4 bases and J by 7 bases, with 13 bases left in between. The CDR3 covers 13 residues. CDR1 MNHEY and CDR2 SMNVEV come from the germline V gene (reference sequence). The CDR3 spells CASSSTGINEAFF. The DNA for the CDR3 is TGTGCCAGCAGTTCAACAGGGATTAATGAAGCTTTCTTT.

The chain has TRBV9 and TRBJ1-1, with 11 nucleotides matching TRBD1. Losses at the gene ends were 0 bases for V and 3 bases for J; bases not matched to a gene: 1. The germline V gene encodes CDR1 SGDLS and CDR2 YYNGEE. The CDR3 extends over 15 amino acids. The CDR3 sequence is CASSVGTGGDTEAFF. CDR3 in DNA: TGTGCCAGCAGCGTAGGGACAGGGGGCGACACTGAAGCTTTCTTT.

V is TRBV10-3 and J is TRBJ1-4, with 12 bases that match TRBD1. The CDR3 spans 15 residues. J was trimmed by 7 bases and V by 5 bases; bases with no gene match: 5. Germline CDR1 is ENHRY and CDR2 is SYGVKD. This CDR3 is CAISRDRGQGEKLFF. The CDR3 DNA reads TGTGCCATCAGTAGGGACAGGGGGCAAGGTGAAAAACTGTTTTTT.

The V gene is TRBV6-5, the J gene TRBJ1-2, with no clear D. Germline V gene sequence: CDR1 MNHEY, CDR2 SVGAGI. The V and J ends lost 8 bases and 5 bases respectively, with 12 bases between them. The CDR3 is made up of 12 amino acids. The CDR3 is CASRVRGYGYTF. The CDR3 bases are TGTGCCAGCCGGGTCCGGGGATATGGCTACACCTTC.

This chain joins TRBV11-2 and TRBJ1-5; no definite D call. The V end lost 8 bases, the J end lost 4 bases, and 9 bases lay between the germline ends. Looked up from germline, CDR1 is SGHAT and CDR2 is FQNNGV. The CDR3 extends over 12 amino acids. For the CDR3, the DNA is TGTGCCAGCGTGGCATCAAATCAGCCCCAGCATTTT. Encoded protein: CASVASNQPQHF.

V usage is TRBV7-9 and J usage is TRBJ1-1; D unclear. With 1 base removed from V and 2 bases from J, the gap between germline ends came to 17 bases. CDR3 length equals 17 residues. The germline gives CDR1 SEHNR, CDR2 FQNEAQ (reference sequence). CDR3 in DNA: TGTGCCAGCAGCTTAGTAGTCACAGCTTTTTCCAACACTGAAGCTTTCTTT. Translated, it gives CASSLVVTAFSNTEAFF. Variable domain in full (rest from reference TRBV7-9 and TRBJ1-1): DTGVSQNPRHKITKRGQNVTFRCDPISEHNRLYWYRQTLGQGPEFLTYFQNEAQLEKSRLLSDRFSAERPKGSFSTLEIQRTEQGDSAMYLCASSLVVTAFSNTEAFFGQGTRLTVV.

The CDR3 coding sequence is TGCAGCGTGGAGACTGCCTACAATGAGCAGTTCTTC. This sequence encodes CSVETAYNEQFF. The chain uses TRBV29-1 and TRBJ2-1, with D unclear. The CDR3 contains 12 residues. The V and J ends lost 6 bases and 2 bases respectively, with 8 bases between them. Germline V gene data show CDR1 as SQVTM and CDR2 as ANQGSEA.

Comments on this clone: The sample carries other DNA sequences with the same CDR3. The V gene is TRBV5-4, the J gene TRBJ1-1; no definite D call. CDR3 size: 13 residues. Germline V gene data show CDR1 as SGHNT and CDR2 as YYREEE (reference sequence). V was trimmed by 2 bases and J by 1 base, leaving 6 bases between them. The DNA of the CDR3 is TGTGCCAGCAGCTTCCGGGGGAACACTGAAGCTTTCTTT. Its protein product is CASSFRGNTEAFF.

The rearrangement joins TRBV15 to TRBJ2-4, with a tentative D call TRBD2 (5 bases). Trimming shortened V by 0 bases and J by 0 bases, and 12 bases separated the two germline ends. The CDR3 length is 17 residues. The V gene's germline CDR1 is LNHNV and CDR2 YYDKDF (reference sequence). CDR3 sequence reads: CATSRDRSGLAKNIQYF. The CDR3 DNA is TGTGCCACCAGCAGAGATCGATCGGGATTAGCCAAAAACATTCAGTACTTC.

The genes are TRBV19 and TRBJ1-5; 8 bases fit TRBD1. The germline gives CDR1 LNHDA, CDR2 SQIVND (reference sequence). V shed 2 bases, J shed 6 bases, and the junction held 3 bases outside the gene matches. CDR3 length: 14 residues. The chain's CDR3 is CASSIQGAVQPQHF. CDR3 DNA: TGTGCCAGTAGTATACAGGGGGCTGTTCAGCCCCAGCATTTT.

The rearrangement joins TRBV20-1 to TRBJ1-1; D gene ambiguous. Germline V gene data show CDR1 as DFQATT and CDR2 as SNEGSKA (reference sequence). V shed 1 base and J shed 5 bases, with 5 bases lying between them. CDR3 size: 11 residues. The CDR3 coding sequence is TGCAGTGCTAGAGTCAGGACTGAAGCTTTCTTT. Translated: CSARVRTEAFF.